The entry below describes one TCR beta chain. Its antigen is as yet unknown. The V end lost 4 bases, the J end lost 6 bases, and 10 bases lay between the germline ends. Germline assignment: CDR1 LNHDA and CDR2 SQIVND (reference sequence). The CDR3 totals 13 residues. This sample was taken from a study of shared clonotypes between healthy human individuals. Overall study results and limits: Sequencing depth was expected to affect clonotype sharing among donors.

Assay: immunoSEQ multiplex PCR; the TCRdb copy retains only in-frame clones and omits some. The table shows around 1.9 million clones, with 85% to 95% occurring only once. Naive CD8 isolation took CD45RO-negative cells positively selected for CCR7 and excluded terminally differentiated effector memory CD45RA+ cells. None of the donors, who were healthy HIV-negative adults, had recently had acute infections or vaccinations. The chain uses TRBV19 and TRBJ1-3; D is ambiguous. The sequence was obtained from a young man in good health. Some clones in this sample may be carry-over from other donors' samples. Sequencing was done on a sample of naive CD8+ T cells from PBMCs. The CDR3 DNA reads TGTGCCAGTAGTACACTTATATCAAACACCATATATTTT. Its protein is CASSTLISNTIYF.